What follows is one TCR beta chain and its context. This clonotype was detected a few times. The specificity of this receptor is unknown. There are no base qualities to consult, and no much larger clone falls within one base. This entry belongs to a study of T cell repertoires in cytomegalovirus infection (dated by TCRdb to about 2019). Some background on the complete study: Donor HLA type was relevant to the analysis, as public TCR beta signatures indicated carriage of CMV infection together with the matching HLA type.

Broader findings and caveats from the paper: Cumulative frequency of public TCR beta family members discriminated carriers of CMV infection plus the relevant HLA type in this cohort and an independent roughly 340-donor cohort. In the ex vivo response, HLA-C-restricted CMV-specific TCR beta clonotypes were dominant, and in two of eight donors the single most frequent clonotype came from this HLA-C-restricted group.

The sequencing machine was an Illumina HiSeq 1500. Using fastp trimming at Q25 and MiXCR clonotype assembly, TCRdb reanalyzed the public sequencing data and kept in-frame beta chains. When rows share a CDR3 protein, they turn into one entry using the most common DNA and genes. In all, the sample holds about 360,000 distinct CDR3 sequences, and 15% to 20% of those were seen once. The ten largest clones represent about 10% of the sample. From cysteine to phenylalanine, the CDR3 is 14 amino acids long. CDR3 DNA is the only sequence kept; it has 42 bases, read in frame from the first base. CDR1 and CDR2 are read off the germline V gene (reference sequence) as LNHDA and SQIVND. The junction shows trimming of 4 bases on V and 6 bases on J, and the gene matches do not reach 5 bases of it.

This receptor was taken from a human donor in good health (CMV status not recorded). Some clones in this sample may be carry-over from other donors' samples. Sequenced: PBMCs. The chain employs TRBV19 and TRBJ1-5; 8 junctional bases match TRBD1. The DNA sequence reads TGTGCCAGTAGTAACGGACAGGGAAGTCAGCCCCAGCATTTT. Translated, this is CASSNGQGSQPQHF.